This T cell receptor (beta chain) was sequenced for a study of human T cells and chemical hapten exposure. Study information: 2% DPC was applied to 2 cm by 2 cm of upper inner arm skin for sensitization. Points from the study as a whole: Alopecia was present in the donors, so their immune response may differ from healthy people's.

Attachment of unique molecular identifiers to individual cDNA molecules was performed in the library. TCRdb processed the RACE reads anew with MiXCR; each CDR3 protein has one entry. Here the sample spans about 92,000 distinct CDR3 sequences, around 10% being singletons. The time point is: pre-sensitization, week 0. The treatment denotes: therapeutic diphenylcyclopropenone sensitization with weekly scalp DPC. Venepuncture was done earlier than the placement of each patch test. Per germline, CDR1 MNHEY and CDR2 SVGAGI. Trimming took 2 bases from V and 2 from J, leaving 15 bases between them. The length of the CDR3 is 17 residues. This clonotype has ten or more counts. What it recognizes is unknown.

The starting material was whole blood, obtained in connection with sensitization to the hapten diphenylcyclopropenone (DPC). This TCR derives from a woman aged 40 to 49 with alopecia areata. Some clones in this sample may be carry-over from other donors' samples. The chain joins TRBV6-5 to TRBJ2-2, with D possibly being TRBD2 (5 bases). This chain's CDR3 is CASSYGSVRANTGELFF. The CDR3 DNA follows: TGTGCCAGCAGTTACGGATCGGTGAGGGCCAACACCGGGGAGCTGTTTTTT.